The 24 T cell receptor beta chains reported below all come from one sample, sequenced in a study of identical twins. TCRdb re-derived calls from the 5' RACE reads in MiXCR, one entry per CDR3 protein. Of a few hundred thousand distinct CDR3 sequences in the sample, 8.5% to 10% were seen once. Sequencing was carried out using naive T cells sorted from blood. The origin of the receptors is a woman in her fifties or sixties in good health.

This clonotype was picked up many times. The chain uses TRBV3-1 and TRBJ2-1; D not certain. Germline V lookup: CDR1 LGHDT, CDR2 YNNKEL (reference sequence). Trimming left V 5 bases short and J 9 bases short, with 11 bases between. The CDR3 is made up of 12 amino acids. The CDR3 region has the DNA TGTGCCAGCAGCTACTCGTCTACTGAGCAGTTCTTC. Protein: CASSYSSTEQFF.

This clonotype occurred many times. The rearrangement links TRBV12-3 or TRBV12-4 to TRBJ2-3; either TRBD1 or TRBD2 may supply D (6 bases each). This CDR3 contains 14 residues. The ends were cut back, 6 bases at V and 10 bases at J, with 20 bases in the middle. CDR3 coding DNA: TGTGCCAGCAGCAAATTAGCCCCGGAGGGGGCGCAGTATTTT. Its protein product is CASSKLAPEGAQYF.

This clonotype was detected many times. This chain's CDR3 is CSARDTGKGTGELFF. The CDR3 coding sequence is TGCAGTGCTAGAGATACCGGGAAAGGAACCGGGGAGCTGTTTTTT. The chain recombines TRBV20-1 with TRBJ2-2; D possibly corresponds to TRBD2 (5 bases). The CDR3 covers 15 residues. CDR1 is DFQATT and CDR2 is SNEGSKA in the germline V gene (reference sequence). V was clipped by 0 bases and J by 5 bases, with 13 bases between them.

This clonotype was found many times. The V gene is TRBV12-3 or TRBV12-4, the J gene TRBJ2-1, with 8 positions matching TRBD1. CDR3 size: 12 residues. The J segment lost 7 bases and the V segment lost 4 bases, leaving 0 bases of the junction unmatched. The CDR3 DNA is TGTGCCAGCAGTTACAGGGGGAATGAGCAGTTCTTC. It codes for CASSYRGNEQFF.

The chain is built from TRBV5-1 and TRBJ2-2; 8 bases fit TRBD2. This CDR3 is 14 amino acids long. From germline, CDR1 is SGHRS and CDR2 YFSETQ. V trimming: 4 bases; J trimming: 7 bases; junction bases outside the gene matches: 6. The chain's CDR3 is CASSPGLDSGELFF. The CDR3 DNA follows: TGCGCCAGCAGCCCGGGACTAGATAGCGGGGAGCTGTTTTTT.

The sample holds a few counts of this clonotype. The CDR3, as DNA: TGTGCCAGCAGTTTTGGATTGGGTCAGCCCCAGCATTTT. This gives the protein CASSFGLGQPQHF. This chain links TRBV12-3 or TRBV12-4 with TRBJ1-5; D call uncertain. This CDR3 has 13 amino acids. The ends were cut back, 3 bases at V and 6 bases at J, with 9 bases in the middle.

This clonotype has more than one count but fewer than ten. V and J are TRBV5-1 and TRBJ2-3, with TRBD2 matching over 7 bases. CDR1 and CDR2 (germline): SGHRS, YFSETQ. The CDR3 spans 17 residues. Germline trimming cut 1 base from V and 9 bases from J; bases unmatched to any gene: 17. The CDR3 bases are TGCGCCAGCAGCTTGACTCCTAGCGGACCCCCCGGGGACACGCAGTATTTT. Amino acids: CASSLTPSGPPGDTQYF.

At least ten counts were recorded for this clonotype. The chain carries TRBV29-1 and TRBJ2-7; D is unresolved. Germline CDR1 SQVTM, CDR2 ANQGSEA. The CDR3 sequence is 11 residues long. Trimming stripped 4 bases from V and 7 bases from J, with 11 bases between. The CDR3 sequence: CSVAAVWEQYV. The DNA of the CDR3 is TGCAGCGTTGCCGCGGTATGGGAGCAGTACGTC.

The rearrangement uses TRBV20-1 and TRBJ1-5, with 7 bases fitting TRBD1. Germline CDR1 and CDR2: DFQATT and SNEGSKA (reference sequence). V was pared by 0 bases and J by 2 bases, with 10 bases of the junction left unmatched. The CDR3 runs 17 residues. This CDR3 reads CSAREDRVGVGNQPQHF. CDR3 nucleotide sequence: TGCAGTGCTAGAGAAGACAGGGTTGGGGTTGGCAATCAGCCCCAGCATTTT.

The V gene is TRBV20-1, the J gene TRBJ1-1; no definite D call. The germline V gene has CDR1 DFQATT and CDR2 SNEGSKA (reference sequence). CDR3 length: 14 amino acids. Trimming removed 0 bases at V and 4 bases at J, with 12 bases between. The CDR3 region is CSARDYTGGTEAFF. Written as DNA, the CDR3 is TGCAGTGCTAGAGATTATACGGGAGGCACTGAAGCTTTCTTT.

The chain combines TRBV29-1 with TRBJ2-2, with TRBD2 identical over 10 bases. The V gene's germline CDR1 is SQVTM and CDR2 ANQGSEA. CDR3 size: 14 residues. The V and J ends lost 7 bases and 4 bases, in that order; junction bases with no gene match: 6. CDR3 protein: CSAPTSGVTGELFF. The CDR3 nucleotides are TGCAGCGCCCCAACTAGCGGGGTCACCGGGGAGCTGTTTTTT.

The rearrangement uses TRBV12-3 or TRBV12-4 and TRBJ2-7; TRBD1 matches at 7 bases. The CDR3 runs to 14 residues. Unmatched junction bases numbered 5, after V lost 0 bases and J lost 6 bases. Here the CDR3 reads CASSLADRTAEQYF. The CDR3 DNA reads as TGTGCCAGCAGTTTAGCGGACAGGACTGCCGAGCAGTACTTC.

This clonotype was counted at least ten times. V is TRBV5-1 and J is TRBJ2-2, with D perhaps matching TRBD2 (5 bases). Trimming took off 0 bases at V and 6 bases at J, with 9 bases between the two ends. The CDR3 totals 14 residues. In germline, CDR1 is SGHRS, CDR2 YFSETQ. CDR3 amino acids: CASSLVEVSGELFF. The DNA for the CDR3 is TGCGCCAGCAGCTTGGTGGAGGTCTCCGGGGAGCTGTTTTTT.

This clonotype was picked up a small number of times. The CDR3 spells CASALAGEYNEQFF. The CDR3 DNA reads as TGTGCCAGCGCACTAGCGGGAGAATACAATGAGCAGTTCTTC. This chain links TRBV27 with TRBJ2-1; 11 nucleotides match TRBD2. This CDR3 comprises 14 residues. Losses at the gene ends were 8 bases for V and 4 bases for J; bases not matched to a gene: 4. Germline V gene data show CDR1 as MNHEY and CDR2 as SMNVEV (reference sequence).

V gene TRBV3-1 combines with J gene TRBJ1-5; D perhaps matches TRBD1 (5 bases). The V gene lost 0 bases and the J gene lost 3 bases, with 9 bases spanning the gap. Germline-derived CDR1 and CDR2 are LGHDT and YNNKEL (reference sequence). The CDR3 contains 15 residues. The CDR3 region has the DNA TGTGCCAGCAGCCAAGATCGGGGCTTCAATCAGCCCCAGCATTTT. This codes for CASSQDRGFNQPQHF. Combining the CDR3 with reference TRBV3-1 and TRBJ1-5 gives the whole variable domain DTAVSQTPKYLVTQMGNDKSIKCEQNLGHDTMYWYKQDSKKFLKIMFSYNNKELIINETVPNRFSPKSPDKAHLNLHINSLELGDSAVYFCASSQDRGFNQPQHFGDGTRLSIL.

This clonotype was counted a few times. This chain uses TRBV30 with TRBJ2-1; D is unclear. Between the trimmed V and J ends, which lost 3 bases and 9 bases, there was a span of 12 bases. Germline values: CDR1 GTSNPN, CDR2 SVGIG (reference sequence). The CDR3 covers 12 residues. CDR3 in amino acids: CAWSPLWGEQFF. CDR3 nucleotide sequence: TGTGCCTGGAGCCCCCTCTGGGGTGAGCAGTTCTTC.

The chain uses TRBV5-1 and TRBJ2-1; D is possibly TRBD2 (5 bases). The V gene lost 4 bases and the J gene lost 8 bases, with 13 bases spanning the gap. CDR1 is SGHRS and CDR2 is YFSETQ in the germline V gene. There are 13 residues in the CDR3. CDR3 DNA: TGCGCCAGCAGCACCCCTAGCATCTATGAGCAGTTCTTC. Translated, it gives CASSTPSIYEQFF.

The sample holds a few counts of this clonotype. This chain connects TRBV5-6 to TRBJ2-4; D is perhaps TRBD1 (6 bases). V shed 3 bases and J shed 14 bases, with 15 bases lying between them. The CDR3 extends over 12 amino acids. Germline V gene lookup returns CDR1 SGHDT and CDR2 YYEEEE. CDR3 sequence (DNA): TGTGCCAGCAGCTCCAACTGGGGGACAAAGTACTTC. It is translated as CASSSNWGTKYF.

In this sample, this clonotype turned up a few times. The rearrangement uses TRBV4-2 and TRBJ2-5; D is possibly TRBD1 (6 bases). V lost 0 bases and J 5 bases, leaving 13 bases between the germline ends. Germline CDR1 is LGHNA and CDR2 is YNFKEQ. The CDR3 runs to 15 residues. The CDR3 region has the DNA TGTGCCAGCAGCCAAGATCCCAGGGGTCAGGAGACCCAGTACTTC. Protein sequence: CASSQDPRGQETQYF.

This clonotype was seen a handful of times. The chain has TRBV10-2 and TRBJ2-1; D remains ambiguous. V gave up 3 bases and J gave up 6 bases, with 3 bases separating them. The germline CDR1 and CDR2 sequences are WSHSY and SAAADI. The CDR3 has 11 residues. The CDR3 DNA follows: TGCGCCAGCAGTGAAGCCAATGAGCAGTTCTTC. Translated: CASSEANEQFF.

This clonotype was found many times. V and J are TRBV4-1 and TRBJ1-1; D unclear. Germline-derived CDR1 and CDR2 are MGHRA and YSYEKL. CDR3 length equals 12 residues. V was clipped by 4 bases and J by 6 bases, with 9 bases between them. The CDR3 here is CASSPSPSEAFF. The CDR3 coding sequence is TGCGCCAGCAGCCCTTCTCCTTCTGAAGCTTTCTTT.

The CDR3: CASRPDRYTDTQYF. In nucleotides, the CDR3 is TGTGCCAGCAGACCTGACAGATACACAGATACGCAGTATTTT. V and J are TRBV2 and TRBJ2-3, with TRBD1 as a possible D gene (5 bases). The CDR3 loop spans 14 amino acids. The V and J ends lost 6 bases and 2 bases respectively, with 12 bases between them. The germline gives CDR1 SNHLY, CDR2 FYNNEI. Full variable domain (rest looked up from reference TRBV2 and TRBJ2-3): EPEVTQTPSHQVTQMGQEVILRCVPISNHLYFYWYRQILGQKVEFLVSFYNNEISEKSEIFDDQFSVERPDGSNFTLKIRSTKLEDSAMYFCASRPDRYTDTQYFGPGTRLTVL.

This clonotype was observed a few times. V usage is TRBV20-1 and J usage is TRBJ2-5; no firm D call. V shed 0 bases and J shed 4 bases, with 15 bases lying between them. Germline assignment: CDR1 DFQATT and CDR2 SNEGSKA (reference sequence). This CDR3 region has 15 residues. The CDR3 protein is CSARDRRSPRETQYF. The CDR3 nucleotides are TGCAGTGCTAGAGACCGCCGCTCGCCACGAGAGACCCAGTACTTC.

The CDR3 loop is CASSSLGTGATEAFF. The CDR3 DNA reads TGTGCCAGCAGTTCCCTGGGGACAGGGGCCACTGAAGCTTTCTTT. The chain links TRBV27 to TRBJ1-1, with 10 bases aligning to TRBD1. The J segment lost 4 bases and the V segment lost 4 bases, leaving 6 bases of the junction unmatched. Germline V gene data show CDR1 as MNHEY and CDR2 as SMNVEV (reference sequence). The CDR3 extends over 15 amino acids.